This is a list of T cell receptor beta chains from one sample in a study of T cell repertoires in cytomegalovirus infection. Via MiXCR, TCRdb re-called the reads, giving one row per CDR3 protein. In the table there are about 700,000 distinct CDR3 sequences, around a third of which are singletons. These receptors are not linked to any known antigen. The sample in question was cultured PBMCs, obtained from culture after CMV antigen stimulation. Every receptor here comes from a human donor in good health (CMV status not recorded). Some clones in this sample may be carry-over from other donors' samples. The CDR3 runs from the conserved cysteine through the conserved F or W. A D gene is named only where the DNA matches it firmly. Part of the rows lack a size; the others show once, few, many or a class for expanded clones.

J gene | clone size | D gene | V gene | CDR3 DNA | CDR3 protein
TRBJ2-1 | few | TRBD1 | TRBV5-6 | TGTGCCAGCAGCCGCGGGACAGGCGACTCCTACAATGAGCAGTTCTTC | CASSRGTGDSYNEQFF
TRBJ2-1 | many | . | TRBV7-2 | TGTGCCAGCAGCTACGGGCCCTCGGATGAGCAGTTCTTC | CASSYGPSDEQFF
TRBJ2-7 | . | . | TRBV30 | TGTGCCTGGAGTGTACCTCGGCAGGGACCCTACGAGCAGTACTTC | CAWSVPRQGPYEQYF
TRBJ2-2 | . | TRBD1 | TRBV29-1 | TGCAGCGTCAGGACAGGGACCACCGGGGAGCTGTTTTTT | CSVRTGTTGELFF
TRBJ2-1 | . | . | TRBV3-1 | TGTGCCAGCAGCCAAGATAGGTGGTTCGGGCAGTTCTTC | CASSQDRWFGQFF
TRBJ2-6 | few | . | TRBV6-1 | TGTGCCAGCAGCCCCGGAGGGGGCGGGGCCAACGTCCTGACTTTC | CASSPGGGGANVLTF
TRBJ2-7 | . | . | TRBV7-6 | TGTGCCAGCAGCCCACTCTTTGGGTACTACGAGCAGTACTTC | CASSPLFGYYEQYF
TRBJ2-1 | . | . | TRBV7-9 | TGTGCCAGCAGCTTTTGGGCCGAAGGTTTTAGGAATGAGCAGTTCTTC | CASSFWAEGFRNEQFF
TRBJ2-7 | many | . | TRBV7-2 | TGTGCCAGCAGCTTAGGAGAAGGAGGGATCTCCTACGAGCAGTACTTC | CASSLGEGGISYEQYF
TRBJ2-5 | . | . | TRBV7-9 | TGTGCCAGCAGCCCGCCATTAGTAAGGGGAGTAAAAGAGACCCAGTACTTC | CASSPPLVRGVKETQYF
TRBJ2-7 | few | . | TRBV11-2 | TGTGCCAGCAGCATTGACAGAATCCACGAGCAGTACTTC | CASSIDRIHEQYF
TRBJ1-3 | . | . | TRBV20-1 | TGCAGTGCTAGAGATTTAATTGGCGGACGCTCTGGAAACACCATATATTTT | CSARDLIGGRSGNTIYF
TRBJ2-7 | . | TRBD2 | TRBV5-1 | TGCGCCAGCAGCCTAACTAGCGGGAGCTTGGCCGAGCAGTACTTC | CASSLTSGSLAEQYF
TRBJ2-1 | . | TRBD2 | TRBV11-2 | TGTGCCAGCAGCCTGATAGCGGGAGGGCCCACGAATGAGCAGTTCTTC | CASSLIAGGPTNEQFF
TRBJ1-2 | . | . | TRBV7-9 | TGTGCCAGCAGCTTAGCGCAGAGTGGCTACACCTTC | CASSLAQSGYTF
TRBJ2-5 | . | TRBD2 | TRBV7-2 | TGTGCCAGCAGCTTTTATAGCGGGGACACGGAGACCCAGTACTTC | CASSFYSGDTETQYF
TRBJ1-2 | few | TRBD1 | TRBV10-3 | TGTGCCATCAGTGAATACCAGACAGGGGAAACCCTCTATGGCTACACCTTC | CAISEYQTGETLYGYTF
TRBJ1-4 | few | . | TRBV4-2 | TGTGCCAGCAGCCAAGCTCTCGGACAAGATAATGAAAAACTGTTTTTT | CASSQALGQDNEKLFF
TRBJ1-2 | . | . | TRBV4-1 | TGCGCCAGCAGCCAAATAGGGGAGGACTATGGCTACACCTTC | CASSQIGEDYGYTF
TRBJ2-5 | . | . | TRBV20-1 | TGCAGTGCTAGAGATCACAGGGTGGAGACCCAGTACTTC | CSARDHRVETQYF
TRBJ2-3 | . | TRBD2 | TRBV9 | TGTGCCAGCAGCGTAGCGGCTAGCGGGAGGACTTCCACAGATACGCAGTATTTT | CASSVAASGRTSTDTQYF
TRBJ2-3 | few | TRBD2 | TRBV12-3/TRBV12-4 | TGTGCCAGCATTCGGACTAGCGGGCCTGATACGCAGTATTTT | CASIRTSGPDTQYF
TRBJ2-1 | few | . | TRBV4-1 | TGCGCCAGCAGCCAAGTTTTGACTAGGGGCCATGAGCAGTTCTTC | CASSQVLTRGHEQFF
TRBJ1-1 | few | . | TRBV11-2 | TGTGCCAGCAGCTTAGATCATATAGCGCGGGGGGACACTGAAGCTTTCTTT | CASSLDHIARGDTEAFF
TRBJ2-3 | . | . | TRBV6-1 | TGTGCCAGCAGCCCCACAGGGAAATGGTCAGATACGCAGTATTTT | CASSPTGKWSDTQYF
TRBJ1-1 | . | TRBD1 | TRBV2 | TGTGCCATTCAGGACAGGGTGACTGAAGCTTTCTTT | CAIQDRVTEAFF
TRBJ2-1 | few | . | TRBV6-2/TRBV6-3 | TGTGCCAGCACGTTAGGGGGGCTGAATGAGCAGTTCTTC | CASTLGGLNEQFF
TRBJ1-1 | . | . | TRBV29-1 | TGCAGCGTTGAAGTGTTGAACACTGAAGCTTTCTTT | CSVEVLNTEAFF
TRBJ2-3 | . | TRBD1 | TRBV2 | TGTGCCAGCAGGGAAGGGACAGCTAATACGCAGTATTTT | CASREGTANTQYF
TRBJ2-7 | few | . | TRBV18 | TGTGCCAGCTCACCGCAGCGAGCCCTCTACGAGCAGTACTTC | CASSPQRALYEQYF
TRBJ1-4 | few | . | TRBV2 | TGTGCCAGCCAGGCCTCTGAAAAACTGTTTTTT | CASQASEKLFF
TRBJ2-3 | . | TRBD1 | TRBV7-2 | TGTGCCAGCAGCCCCGACAGGGCCGGAGGGCAGTATTTT | CASSPDRAGGQYF
TRBJ1-2 | . | . | TRBV4-3 | TGCGCCAGCAGCCAAGGGGGGTCCAACTATGGCTACACCTTC | CASSQGGSNYGYTF
TRBJ2-3 | . | . | TRBV7-9 | TGTGCCAGCAGGCAGGGGCTAGCTGCCACAGATACGCAGTATTTT | CASRQGLAATDTQYF
TRBJ2-2 | . | TRBD2 | TRBV5-4 | TGTGCCAGCAGCATCCGGACTAGCGGGAACACCGGGGAGCTGTTTTTT | CASSIRTSGNTGELFF
TRBJ1-1 | . | TRBD1 | TRBV12-3/TRBV12-4 | TGTGCCAGCACCCCAGTCCCCGGGACAGGGGCGGATGAAGCTTTCTTT | CASTPVPGTGADEAFF
TRBJ1-4 | . | . | TRBV5-6 | TGTGCCAGCAGCTTGGTTTACGATAAACTGTTTTTT | CASSLVYDKLFF
TRBJ2-3 | . | . | TRBV4-1 | TGCGCCAGCAGCCAAGTAGGGACTAGCACAGATACGCAGTATTTT | CASSQVGTSTDTQYF
TRBJ2-3 | few | . | TRBV4-1 | TGCGCCAGCAGCCAAGTCCGACTGGCAGATACGCAGTATTTT | CASSQVRLADTQYF
TRBJ2-7 | . | . | TRBV7-9 | TGTGCCAGCAGCCCCCCCAGCGAAGGGGCCTACGAGCAGTACTTC | CASSPPSEGAYEQYF
TRBJ2-7 | many | TRBD2 | TRBV7-8 | TGTGCCAGCAGCTTAGAGGGAGGGGACGAGCAGTACTTC | CASSLEGGDEQYF
TRBJ2-5 | . | . | TRBV15 | TGTGCCACCAGGAACGAAAGGGCGGGGGAGACCCAGTACTTC | CATRNERAGETQYF
TRBJ2-7 | . | . | TRBV20-1 | TGCAGTGCTAGAGCTCTGCACGAGCAGTACTTC | CSARALHEQYF
TRBJ2-3 | . | . | TRBV10-2 | TGCGCCAGCAAACTACTGACTAGGTTCCCAGATACGCAGTATTTT | CASKLLTRFPDTQYF
TRBJ1-3 | few | . | TRBV7-6 | TGTGCCAGCAGCTTAGAGGACGGCGTTATCTCTGGAAACACCATATATTTT | CASSLEDGVISGNTIYF
TRBJ1-1 | few | . | TRBV7-9 | TGTGCCAGCAGCCCCGACTGGGGCACTGAAGCTTTCTTT | CASSPDWGTEAFF
TRBJ2-7 | . | . | TRBV6-6 | TGTGCCAGCAGTAGACACTATCGGGAGCAGTACTTC | CASSRHYREQYF
TRBJ1-1 | once | . | TRBV30 | TGTGCCTGGAGTCCGACAGGAGAAGCTTTCTTT | CAWSPTGEAFF
TRBJ2-3 | many | TRBD1 | TRBV7-4 | TGTGCCAGCAGCCCGGACAGGAGCACAGATACGCAGTATTTT | CASSPDRSTDTQYF
TRBJ1-6 | . | . | TRBV27 | TGTGCCAGAATCAGCCGTTCACCCCTCCACTTT | CARISRSPLHF
TRBJ2-5 | . | TRBD2 | TRBV20-1 | TGCAGTGCCAGTCGGGGGGGGACCCAGTACTTC | CSASRGGTQYF
TRBJ2-7 | few | . | TRBV7-2 | TGTGCCAGCAGCTTAGCCTCGACAGGCACCTACGAGCAGTACTTC | CASSLASTGTYEQYF
TRBJ1-1 | few | . | TRBV20-1 | TGCAGTGCTAGAGCCCATCATGAAGCTTTCTTT | CSARAHHEAFF
TRBJ2-1 | . | . | TRBV7-3 | TGTGCCAGCAGCTGGACTCCTAATGAGCAGTTCTTC | CASSWTPNEQFF
TRBJ1-2 | . | TRBD1 | TRBV6-1 | TGTGCCAGCATTGGACAGGGCTATGGCTACACCTTC | CASIGQGYGYTF
TRBJ2-5 | . | . | TRBV7-7 | TGTGCCAGCAGCCCAGCAAGGGGGACCCAAGAGACCCAGTACTTC | CASSPARGTQETQYF
TRBJ2-7 | . | TRBD2 | TRBV11-2 | TGTGCCAGCAGCTTCACTAGCGTCCTATCCTACGAGCAGTACTTC | CASSFTSVLSYEQYF